These T cell receptor beta chains were read from a single sample in a study of control samples from healthy donors and cancer patients. Libraries were prepared by immunoSEQ multiplex PCR; TCRdb keeps only in-frame clonotypes and omits some of them. The sample includes roughly 40,000 clones, around four fifths of them seen just once. Sequenced: blood. The receptors derive from a man between 60 and 70 years old in good health. Both conserved end residues are part of each CDR3. The D gene is left open where the match is weak. Clone size appears in some rows only: once, few, many, or a class for an expanded clone.

d_gene	j_gene	abundance	v_gene	CDR3aa	CDR3nt
TRBD1	TRBJ1-5	few	TRBV30	CAWSVGTGVRQPQHF	TGTGCCTGGAGTGTAGGGACAGGGGTGCGACAGCCCCAGCATTTT
.	TRBJ2-2	.	TRBV2	CASTPLVRTGELFF	TGTGCCAGCACGCCGCTAGTGCGCACCGGGGAGCTGTTTTTT
.	TRBJ2-7	.	TRBV6-5	CASQLVRGGGSEQYF	TGTGCCAGCCAACTAGTAAGGGGGGGAGGGAGCGAGCAGTACTTC
.	TRBJ1-4	.	TRBV6-6	CASSYYSEVNEKLFF	TGTGCCAGCAGCTATTATTCCGAGGTTAATGAAAAACTGTTTTTT
TRBD2	TRBJ2-3	.	TRBV30	CAWSVGLAGGTDTQYF	TGTGCCTGGAGTGTAGGGCTAGCGGGAGGCACAGATACGCAGTATTTT
.	TRBJ1-1	once	TRBV5-6	CASSLHLSNTEAFF	TGTGCCAGCAGCTTGCATCTATCGAACACTGAAGCTTTCTTT
.	TRBJ1-5	.	TRBV6-6	CASRDDWRWNQPQHF	TGTGCCAGCAGGGACGACTGGAGGTGGAATCAGCCCCAGCATTTT
.	TRBJ1-2	.	TRBV12-3/TRBV12-4	CASTSDSYGYTF	TGTGCCAGCACCTCCGACTCCTATGGCTACACCTTC
TRBD2	TRBJ2-3	.	TRBV10-3	CAISTSGGTDTQYF	TGTGCCATCAGTACTAGCGGGGGCACAGATACGCAGTATTTT
.	TRBJ1-5	.	TRBV5-4	CASSFQGLYNQPQHF	TGTGCCAGCAGCTTTCAGGGCCTCTACAATCAGCCCCAGCATTTT
.	TRBJ2-5	once	TRBV7-9	CASSLGAGVDGETQYF	TGTGCCAGCAGCTTAGGGGCAGGGGTCGACGGAGAGACCCAGTACTTC
TRBD1	TRBJ1-2	.	TRBV19	CASTERPYRGLSYGYTF	TGTGCCAGTACCGAACGCCCATACAGGGGGCTGAGCTATGGCTACACCTTC
TRBD1	TRBJ2-5	.	TRBV7-9	CASSLGTGRSETQYF	TGTGCCAGCAGCCTCGGGACAGGGCGATCAGAGACCCAGTACTTC
TRBD2	TRBJ2-1	.	TRBV19	CASSIGGGSYNEEQFF	TGTGCCAGTAGTATCGGGGGGGGAAGCTACAATGAAGAGCAGTTCTTC
.	TRBJ1-5	once	TRBV7-8	CASSLVLNQPQHF	TGTGCCAGCAGCTTAGTCCTCAATCAGCCCCAGCATTTT
TRBD1	TRBJ1-5	.	TRBV6-5	CASSFSRTGRGQPQHF	TGTGCCAGCAGTTTTTCAAGGACAGGGAGAGGTCAGCCCCAGCATTTT
.	TRBJ2-5	.	TRBV18	CASSPYPSAGETQYF	TGTGCCAGCTCACCATATCCCTCTGCGGGAGAGACCCAGTACTTC
TRBD1	TRBJ2-7	once	TRBV18	CASSLGQGVAYEQYF	TGTGCCAGCTCACTTGGACAGGGGGTAGCCTACGAGCAGTACTTC
.	TRBJ2-7	few	TRBV7-9	CASSPLDMAYEQYF	TGTGCCAGCAGCCCCTTGGACATGGCCTACGAGCAGTACTTC
TRBD2	TRBJ2-3	large	TRBV4-2	CASSQAASGSPSTDTQYF	TGTGCCAGCAGCCAAGCTGCTAGCGGGTCTCCTAGCACAGATACGCAGTATTTT
.	TRBJ1-2	once	TRBV25-1	CASKPDSRDGYTF	TGTGCCAGCAAACCCGACTCAAGGGATGGCTACACCTTC
.	TRBJ1-5	.	TRBV7-2	CASSLTFGGNQPQHF	TGTGCCAGCAGCTTAACTTTCGGGGGAAATCAGCCCCAGCATTTT